This TCR beta chain came from a study of T cell changes during pregnancy in multiple sclerosis. The germline V gene has CDR1 MDHEN and CDR2 SYDVKM. The length of the CDR3 is 13 residues. Trimming pared 6 bases from V and 0 bases from J, leaving 7 bases between. Only in-frame clones appear in the TCRdb table, and some are missing; sequencing was by immunoSEQ multiplex PCR. Counted here are over 50,000 clones, around nine tenths occurring once; the ten biggest clones make up under 0.45%. The sample in question was CD4+ T cells from peripheral blood mononuclear cells, obtained in the third trimester of pregnancy. The rearrangement joins TRBV28 to TRBJ2-3; D not resolved. The TCR comes from a female donor with multiple sclerosis, enrolled in a pregnancy study. CDR3 region: CASSLLSTDTQYF. The CDR3 DNA reads TGTGCCAGCAGCCTATTGAGCACAGATACGCAGTATTTT.